This T cell receptor (beta chain) was profiled in a study of technical replicates of blood from four donors. Trimming took 4 bases from V and 2 from J, leaving 18 bases between them. The CDR3 totals 16 residues. The repertoire was sequenced with immunoSEQ multiplex PCR; TCRdb's copy has only in-frame clones and lacks some. This table has about 72,000 clones, 92% appearing once. Sequenced material: T cells isolated from PBMCs. The clonotype originates from a human donor in good health. The chain is built from TRBV23-1 and TRBJ2-7; a possible D gene is TRBD2 (6 bases). TRBV23-1 is marked as an open reading frame, function uncertain. This chain's CDR3 is CASSLRREEGPYEQYF. The CDR3 nucleotides are TGCGCCAGCAGTCTCCGAAGGGAGGAGGGCCCCTACGAGCAGTACTTC.